This T cell receptor (beta chain) was captured in a study of cytomegalovirus exposure and HLA in healthy donors. For the study at large: Genotyping of some 400 donors showed that about 83% belonged to the Caucasian-associated ancestry cluster.

This clone showed up just a few times. The antigen remains unidentified. The V gene's germline CDR1 is MNHEY and CDR2 SVGAGI. Trimming took 6 bases from V and 4 from J; bases not matched to a gene: 5. The CDR3 extends over 13 amino acids. Whole-study results and caveats: According to the study, 180 or so TCR beta chains were cytomegalovirus-associated. With high specificity and sensitivity, the classifier reportedly diagnosed cytomegalovirus status.

Likely unrecorded immune exposures existed in these nominally healthy donors. Amplification used 60 Vbeta primers and 13 Jbeta primers. TCRdb's table, derived via immunoSEQ multiplex PCR, lists solely in-frame clones and lacks some. The sample lists roughly 110,000 clones, just over 70% occurring once. The TCR sequence derives from a boy aged 5 to 17 in good health and CMV-seronegative. The J gene is TRBJ1-1, the V gene TRBV6-5; 7 nucleotides line up with TRBD1. The sample taken for sequencing was PBMCs. CDR3 in amino acids: CASSLDRATEAFF. In DNA, the CDR3 is TGTGCCAGCAGCCTAGACAGGGCCACTGAAGCTTTCTTT.